Listed below are T cell receptor beta chains from one sample, sequenced in a study of T cells in Graves' hyperthyroidism and ophthalmopathy. Via MiXCR, TCRdb re-called the multiplex PCR reads, giving one row per CDR3 protein. The table lists 400,000 to 600,000 distinct CDR3 sequences, about 16% of them singletons, with over 25% in the top ten. The sequencing sample was made of blood. The source of these receptors is a woman in her twenties or thirties with Graves' ophthalmopathy. Each CDR3 is given with its conserved first and last residue. Fields, in order: clone size, V gene, D gene, J gene, CDR3 protein, CDR3 DNA. D genes are given only for firm matches. Not all rows give a size; the values are once, few, many and, for expanded clones, a class.

clone_size: -; v_call: TRBV6-2/TRBV6-3; d_call: -; j_call: TRBJ2-1; cdr3_aa: CASSSSGRYDDEQFF; cdr3_nt: TGTGCCAGCAGTTCCTCGGGGCGGTATGACGATGAGCAGTTCTTC
clone_size: few; v_call: TRBV6-2/TRBV6-3; d_call: TRBD1; j_call: TRBJ1-6; cdr3_aa: CASSYSTGGNSPLHF; cdr3_nt: TGTGCCAGCAGTTACTCTACAGGGGGCAATTCACCCCTCCACTTT
clone_size: -; v_call: TRBV10-1; d_call: -; j_call: TRBJ2-3; cdr3_aa: CASSEMGQGTTDTQYF; cdr3_nt: TGCGCCAGCAGTGAGATGGGGCAGGGAACCACAGATACGCAGTATTTT
clone_size: many; v_call: TRBV7-2; d_call: TRBD2; j_call: TRBJ2-1; cdr3_aa: CASSRTSGRTYNEQFF; cdr3_nt: TGTGCCAGCAGCCGGACTAGCGGAAGAACCTACAATGAGCAGTTCTTC
clone_size: many; v_call: TRBV28; d_call: TRBD2; j_call: TRBJ2-4; cdr3_aa: CASSPLRTSGRAAKNIQYF; cdr3_nt: TGTGCCAGCAGCCCTTTACGGACTAGCGGACGCGCAGCCAAAAACATTCAGTACTTC
clone_size: -; v_call: TRBV2; d_call: -; j_call: TRBJ2-7; cdr3_aa: CACSTTRNPLGEQYF; cdr3_nt: TGTGCCTGCAGTACGACTAGAAACCCTTTGGGGGAGCAGTACTTC
clone_size: many; v_call: TRBV7-2; d_call: TRBD1; j_call: TRBJ1-2; cdr3_aa: CASSLRDSSNGYTF; cdr3_nt: TGTGCCAGCAGCTTAAGGGACAGCAGTAATGGCTACACCTTC
clone_size: once; v_call: TRBV20-1; d_call: TRBD1; j_call: TRBJ1-1; cdr3_aa: CSALSHGTGVRGEAFF; cdr3_nt: TGCAGTGCTCTATCCCATGGGACAGGGGTCAGGGGTGAAGCTTTCTTT
clone_size: few; v_call: TRBV25-1; d_call: -; j_call: TRBJ2-4; cdr3_aa: CASSESGPRAQNIQYF; cdr3_nt: TGTGCCAGCAGTGAATCGGGTCCGCGGGCCCAAAACATTCAGTACTTC
clone_size: many; v_call: TRBV7-2; d_call: TRBD1; j_call: TRBJ2-4; cdr3_aa: CASRPRQGTNIQYF; cdr3_nt: TGTGCCAGCAGGCCCAGACAGGGGACAAACATTCAGTACTTC
clone_size: many; v_call: TRBV18; d_call: TRBD2; j_call: TRBJ2-1; cdr3_aa: CASSTGLANEQFF; cdr3_nt: TGTGCCAGCTCAACTGGACTAGCTAATGAGCAGTTCTTC
clone_size: many; v_call: TRBV12-3/TRBV12-4; d_call: -; j_call: TRBJ1-2; cdr3_aa: CASSLVGVRVNYGYTF; cdr3_nt: TGTGCCAGCAGTTTAGTGGGGGTTAGGGTTAACTATGGCTACACCTTC
clone_size: -; v_call: TRBV3-1; d_call: -; j_call: TRBJ2-6; cdr3_aa: CASRDVSSGANVLTF; cdr3_nt: TGTGCCAGCAGGGATGTCAGCTCTGGGGCCAACGTCCTGACTTTC
clone_size: many; v_call: TRBV20-1; d_call: TRBD2; j_call: TRBJ2-5; cdr3_aa: CSALGLAGAVQETQYF; cdr3_nt: TGCAGTGCTTTAGGACTAGCGGGAGCCGTCCAAGAGACCCAGTACTTC
clone_size: many; v_call: TRBV29-1; d_call: TRBD1; j_call: TRBJ2-5; cdr3_aa: CSVHSGTEGETQYF; cdr3_nt: TGCAGCGTTCACTCCGGGACAGAAGGCGAGACCCAGTACTTC
clone_size: many; v_call: TRBV12-3/TRBV12-4; d_call: TRBD2; j_call: TRBJ2-1; cdr3_aa: CASTEGLAGGNEQFF; cdr3_nt: TGTGCCAGCACCGAGGGGCTAGCGGGAGGCAATGAGCAGTTCTTC
clone_size: -; v_call: TRBV19; d_call: -; j_call: TRBJ2-3; cdr3_aa: CASSMRDHTDTQYF; cdr3_nt: TGTGCCAGTAGTATGCGGGACCACACAGATACGCAGTATTTT